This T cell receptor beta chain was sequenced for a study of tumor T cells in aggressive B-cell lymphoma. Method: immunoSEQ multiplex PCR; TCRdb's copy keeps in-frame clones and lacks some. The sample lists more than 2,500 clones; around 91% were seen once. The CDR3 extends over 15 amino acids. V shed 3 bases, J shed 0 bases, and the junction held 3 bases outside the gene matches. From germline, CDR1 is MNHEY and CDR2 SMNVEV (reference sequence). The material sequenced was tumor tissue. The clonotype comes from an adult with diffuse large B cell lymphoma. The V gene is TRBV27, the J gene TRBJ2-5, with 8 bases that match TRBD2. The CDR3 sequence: CASSFLAGYQETQYF. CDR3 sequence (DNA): TGTGCCAGCAGTTTTTTAGCGGGGTACCAAGAGACCCAGTACTTC.